Following are 24 T cell receptor beta chains from one sample sequenced in a study of T cells in Graves' hyperthyroidism and ophthalmopathy (dated by TCRdb to 2018 to 2020). The library was built by means of multiplex PCR. TCRdb records Illumina HiSeq 2000 as the sequencer. The TCR beta CDR3 regions were amplified from RNA transcripts. A first-round RT-PCR of the TCR CDR3 used the HTBI primer set with the Qiagen OneStep RT-PCR kit. TCRdb applied fastp at Q25 and MiXCR to the public reads, then kept only in-frame beta chains. Merged by CDR3 protein, the rows form single entries marked with the most common genes and DNA. This sample gives 490,000 or so distinct CDR3 sequences in total; about 15% of them show up just once. The ten largest clones capture 29% of the sample. Sequencing was performed on blood. These receptors all stem from a woman under 40 with Graves' ophthalmopathy.

Many counts were recorded for this clonotype. This chain connects TRBV20-1 to TRBJ2-6; D gene unclear. Germline values: CDR1 DFQATT, CDR2 SNEGSKA (reference sequence). The CDR3 is 14 residues long. V gave up 3 bases and J gave up 2 bases, with 8 bases separating them. The CDR3 loop reads CSARFGTGANVLTF. The CDR3 nucleotides read TGCAGTGCTAGGTTCGGTACTGGGGCCAACGTCCTGACTTTC.

This clonotype showed up just a few times. The J gene is TRBJ1-4, the V gene TRBV25-1; no firm D call. V lost 1 base and J 0 bases, leaving 3 bases between the germline ends. The V gene's germline CDR1 is MGHDK and CDR2 SYGVNS. The CDR3 sequence is 14 residues long. In DNA, the CDR3 is TGTGCCAGCAGTGAATTCTCAACTAATGAAAAACTGTTTTTT. This gives the protein CASSEFSTNEKLFF.

This clonotype has just a few counts. The chain combines TRBV20-1 with TRBJ2-3, with 8 bases fitting TRBD2. Losses at the gene ends were 1 base for V and 0 bases for J; bases not matched to a gene: 9. This CDR3 region has 17 residues. Germline-derived CDR1 and CDR2 are DFQATT and SNEGSKA (reference sequence). The CDR3 protein is CSARAAGGHTSTDTQYF. Written as DNA, the CDR3 is TGCAGTGCTAGAGCGGCGGGAGGTCATACTAGCACAGATACGCAGTATTTT.

As to this clonotype: Lacking the conserved final phenylalanine or tryptophan, this CDR3 likely reflects a read error. This chain uses TRBV4-1 with TRBJ2-5, with 9 bases identical to TRBD1. The junction had 2 bases not matched to a gene; V was cut back by 1 base and J by 2 bases. The germline gives CDR1 MGHRA, CDR2 YSYEKL. The CDR3 contains 15 residues. The CDR3 DNA is TGCGCCAGCAGCCAAGGGACAGGGGCTCAAGAGACCCAGTACCTC. It translates to CASSQGTGAQETQYL.

V gene TRBV19 combines with J gene TRBJ2-1; D possibly corresponds to TRBD2 (7 bases). V lost 0 bases and J lost 5, with 14 bases in between. Per germline, CDR1 LNHDA and CDR2 SQIVND (reference sequence). The CDR3 runs 16 residues. CDR3 sequence reads: CASSIEAGRGNNEQFF. The CDR3 nucleotides are TGTGCCAGTAGTATAGAGGCAGGGAGGGGGAACAATGAGCAGTTCTTC. Full variable domain (missing parts from reference TRBV19 and TRBJ2-1): DGGITQSPKYLFRKEGQNVTLSCEQNLNHDAMYWYRQDPGQGLRLIYYSQIVNDFQKGDIAEGYSVSREKKESFPLTVTSAQKNPTAFYLCASSIEAGRGNNEQFFGPGTRLTVL.

The genes are TRBV6-6 and TRBJ2-7, with D perhaps TRBD2 (5 bases). The CDR3 consists of 13 residues. V was shortened by 2 bases and J by 4 bases, with 9 bases between the two germline ends. CDR1 and CDR2 (germline): MNHNY, SVGAGI (reference sequence). For the CDR3, the DNA is TGTGCCAGCAGTTACGGGAGCCGGTACGAGCAGTACTTC. Translated, it gives CASSYGSRYEQYF.

This clonotype came up a few times. J is TRBJ1-1 and V is TRBV6-1, with unresolved D. Trimming left V 8 bases short and J 0 bases short, with 7 bases between. Germline values: CDR1 MNHNS, CDR2 SASEGT. This CDR3 contains 12 residues. DNA of the CDR3: TGTGCCAGCCGACGGCTGAACACTGAAGCTTTCTTT. Protein sequence: CASRRLNTEAFF.

The rearrangement uses TRBV6-9 and TRBJ2-5; D is undetermined. The CDR3 has 14 amino acids. V was cut by 3 bases and J by 5 bases, with 13 bases left in between. The germline V gene has CDR1 MNHGY and CDR2 SVAAGI. The CDR3 sequence: CASSYVGNGETQYF. CDR3 coding DNA: TGTGCCAGCAGTTACGTGGGTAACGGGGAGACCCAGTACTTC.

The sample holds a few counts of this clonotype. The chain is built from TRBV28 and TRBJ2-2, with a possible D match to TRBD1 (5 bases). Deletions cut 6 bases from V and 0 bases from J, with 14 bases between. Germline loops: CDR1 MDHEN, CDR2 SYDVKM. The CDR3 runs to 16 residues. The CDR3 region is CASRPHQGANTGELFF. CDR3 DNA sequence: TGTGCCAGCAGGCCTCATCAGGGCGCGAACACCGGGGAGCTGTTTTTT.

The chain carries TRBV4-3 and TRBJ1-1; TRBD1 might be the D (5 bases). The CDR3 spans 18 residues. The V and J ends lost 1 base and 4 bases respectively, with 22 bases between them. Germline V gene sequence: CDR1 LGHNA, CDR2 YSLEER. The CDR3 DNA is TGCGCCAGCAGCCAAGGAATCGCCCCGACAGTTCTCGGCACTGAAGCTTTCTTT. Its translation is CASSQGIAPTVLGTEAFF.

The CDR3 nucleotides read TGTGCCAGCAGCCTAATAGAGGTCTACAGGGTCGAGAGCTCCTACGAGCAGTACTTC. It translates to CASSLIEVYRVESSYEQYF. The rearrangement uses TRBV7-2 and TRBJ2-7; perhaps TRBD1 as D (6 bases). V lost 5 bases, J lost 0 bases, and 26 bases lay in between. Looked up from germline, CDR1 is SGHTA and CDR2 is FQGNSA. The CDR3 runs 19 residues.

Only a few counts were recorded for this clonotype. The CDR3 ends on some other residue instead of the conserved phenylalanine or tryptophan, so this is likely a read error. V usage is TRBV29-1 and J usage is TRBJ2-7; D tentatively reads TRBD1 or TRBD2 (5 bases each). Germline loops: CDR1 SQVTM, CDR2 ANQGSEA. CDR3 length: 13 amino acids. Between the trimmed V and J ends, which lost 7 bases and 1 base, there was a span of 14 bases. The CDR3 spells CSAAGDGSYEQYL. The CDR3 nucleotides are TGCAGCGCTGCCGGGGACGGATCCTACGAGCAGTACCTC.

This clonotype showed up just a few times. The chain has TRBV20-1 and TRBJ2-7; D is undetermined. Germline lookup yields CDR1 DFQATT and CDR2 SNEGSKA (reference sequence). CDR3 length: 13 residues. V gave up 4 bases and J gave up 9 bases, with 19 bases separating them. CDR3 coding DNA: TGCAGTGCTAACCTCGAAACGGGCTGGGGGCAGTACTTC. Translating it yields CSANLETGWGQYF.

This clonotype occurred a few times. J is TRBJ2-5 and V is TRBV7-9; 7 bases map to TRBD1. This CDR3 spans 14 amino acids. Germline trimming cut 5 bases from V and 5 bases from J; bases unmatched to any gene: 8. Germline V lookup: CDR1 SEHNR, CDR2 FQNEAQ (reference sequence). CDR3 sequence: CASSRTGNRETQYF. The CDR3 nucleotides are TGTGCCAGCAGCCGGACAGGCAATAGGGAGACCCAGTACTTC.

This clonotype has ten or more counts. The chain recombines TRBV12-3 or TRBV12-4 with TRBJ1-5, with TRBD1 identical over 8 bases. The V segment lost 6 bases and the J segment 4 bases; nucleotides outside the gene matches: 11. This CDR3 contains 16 residues. The CDR3 nucleotides read TGTGCCAGCAGCGGCCGGACAGGGAGGGGGAATCAGCCCCAGCATTTT. Residues: CASSGRTGRGNQPQHF.

This sequence joins TRBV6-1 and TRBJ2-7; maybe TRBD1 (6 bases). With 5 bases removed from V and 0 bases from J, the gap between germline ends came to 20 bases. The CDR3 covers 17 residues. CDR1 MNHNS and CDR2 SASEGT come from the germline V gene. The CDR3 coding sequence is TGTGCCAGCAGTTATCCATCCTCCGGGACACGCTCCTACGAGCAGTACTTC. This translates into CASSYPSSGTRSYEQYF.

The genes are TRBV12-3 or TRBV12-4 and TRBJ2-5; 11 bases align to TRBD2. V trimming: 7 bases; J trimming: 5 bases; junction bases outside the gene matches: 15. This CDR3 has 17 amino acids. The CDR3 here is CASNWGLIAGGPETQYF. CDR3 sequence (DNA): TGTGCCAGCAATTGGGGATTAATAGCGGGAGGGCCGGAGACCCAGTACTTC.

Many counts were recorded for this clonotype. In DNA form, the CDR3 reads TGTGCCAGCAGCTTAGGGCTAGCGGGTTCGGCCCCAGATACGCAGTATTTT. Amino acids: CASSLGLAGSAPDTQYF. This chain joins TRBV11-2 and TRBJ2-3; 8 nucleotides line up with TRBD2. Trimming removed 1 base from V and 4 bases from J; junction bases left unmatched: 10. This CDR3 contains 17 residues. Germline CDR1 reads SGHAT; CDR2 reads FQNNGV.

This clonotype has a count of ten or more. The rearrangement links TRBV7-3 to TRBJ2-1, with D possibly TRBD2 on 5 matching bases. Trimming took off 5 bases at V and 1 base at J, with 9 bases between the two ends. CDR1 SGHTA and CDR2 FQGTGA come from the germline V gene. CDR3 length: 14 amino acids. CDR3 sequence: CASSGPGSYNEQFF. CDR3 DNA: TGTGCCAGCAGCGGGCCGGGGTCCTACAATGAGCAGTTCTTC.

As concerns this clonotype: Since a much larger clone is just one base distant, this may be a read error. V usage is TRBV12-3 or TRBV12-4 and J usage is TRBJ2-2, with D perhaps TRBD2 (5 bases). This CDR3 comprises 14 residues. This chain's CDR3 is CASGEPPNTGELLF. DNA for the CDR3: TGTGCCAGCGGGGAGCCCCCGAACACCGGGGAGCTGCTTTTT.

The chain links TRBV7-6 to TRBJ1-2; D is possibly TRBD1 (5 bases). Germline V CDR1 and CDR2: SGHVS, FNYEAQ. The length of the CDR3 is 13 residues. The V end was cut by 6 bases, the J end by 7 bases, with 15 bases between. CDR3 loop: CASSPGRESGYTF. In DNA form, the CDR3 reads TGTGCCAGCAGTCCCGGCAGGGAAAGTGGCTACACCTTC.

The V gene is TRBV3-1, the J gene TRBJ2-5; TRBD2 matches at 10 bases. V trimming: 4 bases; J trimming: 4 bases; junction bases outside the gene matches: 3. Germline assignment: CDR1 LGHDT and CDR2 YNNKEL (reference sequence). CDR3 length equals 14 residues. The CDR3 bases are TGTGCCAGCAGCCCCATAGCGGGAGGAGAGACCCAGTACTTC. It codes for CASSPIAGGETQYF.

The chain couples TRBV10-3 to TRBJ2-7; 8 nucleotides match TRBD1. Germline V gene sequence: CDR1 ENHRY, CDR2 SYGVKD. V trimming: 6 bases; J trimming: 2 bases; junction bases outside the gene matches: 6. This CDR3 region has 14 residues. CDR3 in amino acids: CAIRPGQDTYEQYF. The CDR3 DNA sequence: TGTGCCATCAGGCCGGGACAGGACACCTACGAGCAGTACTTC.

This clonotype was counted at least ten times. The chain couples TRBV6-1 to TRBJ2-1, with 9 positions matching TRBD1. CDR3 length equals 17 residues. Per the germline V gene, CDR1 is MNHNS and CDR2 is SASEGT. The V gene end was trimmed by 7 bases and the J gene end by 4 bases; junction bases not matched to a gene: 14. CDR3 loop: CASTKNPPGTGYNEQFF. For the CDR3, the DNA is TGTGCCAGCACCAAAAACCCCCCCGGGACAGGGTACAATGAGCAGTTCTTC.